What follows describes a single TCR beta chain. The data stem from a study of blood T cell repertoires in COVID-19. Overall study context: Both acute and convalescent COVID-19 samples were obtained from the United States, Italy and Spain. T cells, B-cell-depleted T cells, or PBMCs provided the cDNA or gDNA that served as material.

Study processing details: Quantification of nucleated cells was approximated via reference gene primer amplification. TCRdb keeps only in-frame clones here, not all; method: immunoSEQ multiplex PCR. V and J calls and clone size follow that table, whereas D and trimming were derived from the DNA. The top ten clones hold 15% to 20% of a sample with about 82,000 clones, around 88% of them seen once. CDR1 is SEHNR and CDR2 is FQNEAQ in the germline V gene (reference sequence). The CDR3 contains 16 residues. Trimming removed 5 bases from V and 4 bases from J; junction bases left unmatched: 11. The V call is TRBV7-9, the J call TRBJ1-1, with TRBD1 matching 9 bases. Sequenced input: peripheral blood. The source is an older woman with acute or convalescent COVID-19. The CDR3 sequence: CASSLTGGARGTEAFF. Here the CDR3 DNA reads TGTGCCAGCAGCCTTACAGGGGGCGCGCGGGGCACTGAAGCTTTCTTT.